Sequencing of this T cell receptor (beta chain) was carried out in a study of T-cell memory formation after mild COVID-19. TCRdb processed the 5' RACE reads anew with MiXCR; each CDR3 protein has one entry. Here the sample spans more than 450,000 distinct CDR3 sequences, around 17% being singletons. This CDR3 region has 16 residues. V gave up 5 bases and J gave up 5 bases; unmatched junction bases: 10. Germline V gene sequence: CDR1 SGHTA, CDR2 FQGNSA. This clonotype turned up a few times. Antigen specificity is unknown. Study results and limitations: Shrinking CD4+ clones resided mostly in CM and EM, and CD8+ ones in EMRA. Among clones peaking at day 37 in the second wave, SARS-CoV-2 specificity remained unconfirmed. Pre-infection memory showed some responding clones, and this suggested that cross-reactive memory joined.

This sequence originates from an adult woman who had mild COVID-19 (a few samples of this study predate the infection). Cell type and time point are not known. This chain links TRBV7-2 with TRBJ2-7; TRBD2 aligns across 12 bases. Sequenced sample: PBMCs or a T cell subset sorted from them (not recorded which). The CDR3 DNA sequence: TGTGCCAGCAGCCCCGACCCGGGACTAGCGGGCCACGAGCAGTACTTC. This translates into CASSPDPGLAGHEQYF. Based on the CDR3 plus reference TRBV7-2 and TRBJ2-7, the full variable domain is GAGVSQSPSNKVTEKGKDVELRCDPISGHTALYWYRQSLGQGLEFLIYFQGNSAPDKSGLPSDRFSAERTGGSVSTLTIQRTQQEDSAVYLCASSPDPGLAGHEQYFGPGTRLTVT.